The 22 T cell receptor beta chains presented below share a single source sample, sequenced in a study of blood T cell repertoires in COVID-19. Profiled with immunoSEQ multiplex PCR; TCRdb holds only in-frame clones, not every one. The table has about 150,000 clones, roughly 90% seen once. Sequencing was carried out using peripheral blood. These receptors were obtained from a woman aged 60-75 years with active or convalescent COVID-19.

CDR3 in amino acids: CASSFSSYEQYF. CDR3 sequence (DNA): TGTGCCAGCAGCTTTTCTAGTTACGAGCAGTACTTC. The chain couples TRBV7-9 to TRBJ2-7; D remains unclear. V dropped 3 bases and J dropped 4 bases, with 7 bases sitting between them. Looked up from germline, CDR1 is SEHNR and CDR2 is FQNEAQ (reference sequence). The CDR3 loop spans 12 amino acids.

The rearrangement joins TRBV5-1 to TRBJ1-5; 9 bases map to TRBD1. Germline-derived CDR1 and CDR2 are SGHRS and YFSETQ. V lost 0 bases and J lost 6; bases outside the gene matches: 7. This CDR3 is built from 16 residues. CDR3 region: CASSLVPTGGVQPQHF. CDR3 bases: TGCGCCAGCAGCTTGGTCCCAACAGGGGGCGTTCAGCCCCAGCATTTT.

This chain uses TRBV7-2 with TRBJ2-7; perhaps TRBD1 as D (5 bases). CDR1 SGHTA and CDR2 FQGNSA come from the germline V gene. This CDR3 region has 14 residues. V lost 1 base and J 6 bases, leaving 13 bases between the germline ends. The CDR3 DNA follows: TGTGCCAGCAGCTTAGGGTCAGGGCGGTCCGAGCAGTACTTC. The encoded protein is CASSLGSGRSEQYF.

This clone is a singleton in its sample. The CDR3 coding sequence is TGTGCCAGCAGCCCGACAGGGGTTATGAACACTGAAGCTTTCTTT. Translating gives CASSPTGVMNTEAFF. This chain joins TRBV3-1 (or the pseudogene TRBV3-2) and TRBJ1-1, with TRBD1 matching over 8 bases. Germline values: CDR1 LGHDT, CDR2 YNNKEL (reference sequence). CDR3 length: 15 amino acids. Losses at the gene ends were 4 bases for V and 0 bases for J; bases not matched to a gene: 4.

This clone has just one count. The chain carries TRBV7-2 and TRBJ2-7, with 9 bases aligning to TRBD2. After removal of 2 bases from V and 4 bases from J, the junction contained 6 bases not matched to a gene. The germline CDR1 and CDR2 sequences are SGHTA and FQGNSA. The CDR3 totals 15 residues. Here the CDR3 DNA reads TGTGCCAGCAGCTTACGCGGGGGGGCTTCGTACGAGCAGTACTTC. As protein: CASSLRGGASYEQYF.

As regards this clone: Additional DNA sequences in this sample encode the identical CDR3. V and J are TRBV3-1 (or the pseudogene TRBV3-2) and TRBJ2-3, with D possibly being TRBD2 (5 bases). Trimming pared 4 bases from V and 1 base from J, leaving 9 bases between. CDR3 length: 14 residues. Germline lookup yields CDR1 LGHDT and CDR2 YNNKEL (reference sequence). The chain's CDR3 is CASSPPRGTDTQYF. The CDR3 region has the DNA TGTGCCAGCAGCCCGCCGAGGGGCACAGATACGCAGTATTTT.

The chain couples TRBV6-1 to TRBJ1-3; D is ambiguous. V lost 1 base and J lost 0, with 7 bases in between. CDR1 is MNHNS, CDR2 SASEGT, per germline. This CDR3 has 15 amino acids. The CDR3 region is CASSEDPSSGNTIYF. CDR3 sequence (DNA): TGTGCCAGCAGTGAAGACCCCAGCTCTGGAAACACCATATATTTT.

The gene calls are TRBV6-2 or TRBV6-3 and TRBJ1-2; TRBD1 aligns across 7 bases. V lost 2 bases, J lost 5 bases, and 14 bases stayed unmatched. Germline assignment: CDR1 MNHEY and CDR2 SVGEGT. CDR3 size: 17 residues. The CDR3 DNA follows: TGTGCCAGCAGTTACGACCAGGGACAGTGGAAATGGTATGGCTACACCTTC. Translation gives CASSYDQGQWKWYGYTF.

The chain is built from TRBV10-3 and TRBJ1-3, with no clear D. The germline CDR1 and CDR2 sequences are ENHRY and SYGVKD. Trimming shortened V by 4 bases and J by 0 bases, and 7 bases separated the two germline ends. The CDR3 contains 14 residues. CDR3: CAISGEGSGNTIYF. The CDR3 coding sequence is TGTGCCATCAGTGGTGAGGGCTCTGGAAACACCATATATTTT.

The sample holds a few counts of this clone. The chain joins TRBV3-1 (or the pseudogene TRBV3-2) to TRBJ1-1, with D possibly TRBD1 on 6 matching bases. The germline CDR1 and CDR2 sequences are LGHDT and YNNKEL (reference sequence). Trimming cost V 1 base and J 5 bases, with 8 bases left between them. This CDR3 has 13 residues. The CDR3 coding sequence is TGTGCCAGCAGCCAAGCACAGGGAACTGAAGCTTTCTTT. This gives the protein CASSQAQGTEAFF.

The chain combines TRBV19 with TRBJ2-3; no reliable D call. The germline V gene encodes CDR1 LNHDA and CDR2 SQIVND (reference sequence). Trimming removed 8 bases from V and 5 bases from J, with 20 bases in between. The CDR3 length is 15 residues. The CDR3 sequence is CASRDHPLTRDTQYF. The CDR3 DNA is TGTGCCAGTCGCGACCATCCACTAACCCGAGATACGCAGTATTTT.

This chain links TRBV5-1 with TRBJ1-2, with TRBD1 matching over 9 bases. Per germline, CDR1 SGHRS and CDR2 YFSETQ. V trimming: 5 bases; J trimming: 8 bases; junction bases outside the gene matches: 7. The CDR3 consists of 13 residues. The CDR3 DNA reads as TGCGCCAGCAGTATCGGACAGGGGACCGGCTACACCTTC. Residues: CASSIGQGTGYTF.

This chain uses TRBV5-8 with TRBJ1-6; TRBD1 aligns across 8 bases. The junction had 4 bases not matched to a gene; V was cut back by 4 bases and J by 7 bases. In germline, CDR1 is SGHTS, CDR2 YDEGEE. CDR3 size: 14 residues. The CDR3 sequence is CASSQGAGNSPLHF. DNA of the CDR3: TGTGCCAGCAGCCAGGGGGCGGGAAATTCACCCCTCCACTTT.

The genes are TRBV4-3 and TRBJ2-2, with a weak D call TRBD2 (6 bases). The germline V gene encodes CDR1 LGHNA and CDR2 YSLEER. Trimming cost V 0 bases and J 4 bases, with 12 bases left between them. The length of the CDR3 is 16 residues. The CDR3 DNA reads as TGCGCCAGCAGCCAAGACTGGGAGGCCGTCACCGGGGAGCTGTTTTTT. It encodes CASSQDWEAVTGELFF.

The chain links TRBV18 to TRBJ2-2; 8 bases map to TRBD1. V lost 4 bases and J lost 3; bases outside the gene matches: 1. The CDR3 spans 14 residues. Germline values: CDR1 KGHSH, CDR2 LQKENI. Here the CDR3 reads CASSRGQDTGELFF. The CDR3 region has the DNA TGTGCCAGCTCACGGGGACAGGACACCGGGGAGCTGTTTTTT. Together with reference TRBV18 and TRBJ2-2, the CDR3 gives the full variable domain: NAGVMQNPRHLVRRRGQEARLRCSPMKGHSHVYWYRQLPEEGLKFMVYLQKENIIDESGMPKERFSAEFPKEGPSILRIQQVVRGDSAAYFCASSRGQDTGELFFGEGSRLTVL.

CDR3 sequence (DNA): TGTGCCAGCAGCTTAGATGCGGGGTCTGATTCACCCCTCCACTTT. This sequence encodes CASSLDAGSDSPLHF. The chain couples TRBV7-2 to TRBJ1-6; D uncertain. This CDR3 has 15 amino acids. V was clipped by 1 base and J by 8 bases, with 12 bases between them. CDR1 and CDR2 (germline): SGHTA, FQGNSA.

The chain recombines TRBV2 with TRBJ2-7, with 8 bases identical to TRBD2. Germline values: CDR1 SNHLY, CDR2 FYNNEI. The CDR3 runs to 15 residues. V lost 8 bases to trimming and J lost 2 bases; unmatched junction nucleotides: 11. The CDR3 nucleotides read TGTGCCAGCCGGGGGGGGACTCCGACTCCCTACGAGCAGTACTTC. Protein: CASRGGTPTPYEQYF.

This chain connects TRBV5-1 to TRBJ2-5, with 10 positions matching TRBD2. The V segment lost 4 bases and the J segment 5 bases; nucleotides outside the gene matches: 5. The CDR3 runs 14 residues. Germline assignment: CDR1 SGHRS and CDR2 YFSETQ. CDR3 bases: TGCGCCAGCAGCCCGAGCGGGGGGGCTGAGACCCAGTACTTC. This gives the protein CASSPSGGAETQYF.

J is TRBJ1-2 and V is TRBV6-6; D gene ambiguous. Deletions cut 2 bases from V and 3 bases from J, with 10 bases between. Germline V CDR1 and CDR2: MNHNY, SVGAGI (reference sequence). This CDR3 is built from 14 residues. This chain's CDR3 is CASSYPTGYYGYTF. In nucleotides, the CDR3 is TGTGCCAGCAGTTACCCAACGGGGTACTATGGCTACACCTTC.

This sequence joins TRBV15 and TRBJ1-2; no clear D. Germline CDR1 and CDR2: LNHNV and YYDKDF (reference sequence). This CDR3 has 13 residues. V lost 1 base, J lost 4 bases, and 7 bases lay in between. CDR3 protein: CATSRGGLYGYTF. The CDR3 bases are TGTGCCACCAGCAGAGGAGGCCTCTATGGCTACACCTTC.

A few counts support this clone. This rearrangement joins TRBV19 to TRBJ1-6; the D is unclear. V was pared by 2 bases and J by 10 bases, with 6 bases between. This CDR3 region has 12 residues. The germline gives CDR1 LNHDA, CDR2 SQIVND (reference sequence). CDR3: CASSIFPSPLHF. CDR3 nucleotide sequence: TGTGCCAGTAGTATATTTCCGTCACCCCTCCACTTT.

This chain joins TRBV19 and TRBJ1-1; D not resolved. The ends were cut back, 1 base at V and 2 bases at J, with 8 bases in the middle. This CDR3 has 14 amino acids. From germline, CDR1 is LNHDA and CDR2 SQIVND (reference sequence). CDR3: CASSIGLINTEAFF. CDR3 nucleotides: TGTGCCAGTAGTATAGGACTAATCAACACTGAAGCTTTCTTT.